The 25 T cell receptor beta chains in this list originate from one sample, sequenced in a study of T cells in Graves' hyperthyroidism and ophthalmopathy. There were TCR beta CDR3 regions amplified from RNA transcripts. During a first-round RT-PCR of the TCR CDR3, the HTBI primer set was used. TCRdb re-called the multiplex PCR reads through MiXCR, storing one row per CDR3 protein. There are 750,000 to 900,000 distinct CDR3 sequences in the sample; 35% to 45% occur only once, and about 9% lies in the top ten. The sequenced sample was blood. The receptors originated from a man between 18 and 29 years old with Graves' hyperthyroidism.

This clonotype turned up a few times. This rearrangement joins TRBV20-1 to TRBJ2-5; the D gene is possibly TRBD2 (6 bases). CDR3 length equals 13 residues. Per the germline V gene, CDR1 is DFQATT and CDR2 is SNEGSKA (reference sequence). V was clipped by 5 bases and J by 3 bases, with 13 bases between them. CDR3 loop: CSARALAEETQYF. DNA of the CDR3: TGCAGTGCTCGGGCCTTAGCGGAAGAGACCCAGTACTTC.

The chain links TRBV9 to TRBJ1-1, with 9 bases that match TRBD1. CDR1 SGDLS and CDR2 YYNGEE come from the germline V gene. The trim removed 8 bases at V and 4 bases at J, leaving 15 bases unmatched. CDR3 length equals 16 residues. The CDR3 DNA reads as TGTGCCAGTAGTGCCGGACAGGGGAGGGCGGGCACTGAAGCTTTCTTT. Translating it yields CASSAGQGRAGTEAFF.

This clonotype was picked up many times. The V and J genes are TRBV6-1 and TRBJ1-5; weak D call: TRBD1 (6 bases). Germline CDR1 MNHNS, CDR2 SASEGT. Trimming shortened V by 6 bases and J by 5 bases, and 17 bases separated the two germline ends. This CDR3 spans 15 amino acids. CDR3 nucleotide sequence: TGTGCCAGCAGCGAATTTGGGGGCTTGGATCAGCCCCAGCATTTT. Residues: CASSEFGGLDQPQHF.

As DNA, the CDR3 is TGTGCCAGCAGCTTAGCTGGACAGTTCAACACTGAAGCTTTCTTT. Residues: CASSLAGQFNTEAFF. The chain couples TRBV7-2 to TRBJ1-1; possibly TRBD1 for D (6 bases). This CDR3 contains 15 residues. The ends were cut back, 0 bases at V and 2 bases at J, with 10 bases in the middle. Germline CDR1 SGHTA, CDR2 FQGNSA.

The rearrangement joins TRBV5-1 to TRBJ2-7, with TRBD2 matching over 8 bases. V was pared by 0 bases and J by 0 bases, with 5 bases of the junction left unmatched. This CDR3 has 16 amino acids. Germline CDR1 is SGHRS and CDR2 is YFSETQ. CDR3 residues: CASSLVTSEASYEQYF. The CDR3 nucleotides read TGCGCCAGCAGCTTGGTGACTAGCGAGGCCTCCTACGAGCAGTACTTC.

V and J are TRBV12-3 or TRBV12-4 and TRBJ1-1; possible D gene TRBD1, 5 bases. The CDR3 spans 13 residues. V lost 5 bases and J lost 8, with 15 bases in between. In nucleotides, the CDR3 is TGTGCCAGCAGTCAGGGACGCATTTCCGAAGCTTTCTTT. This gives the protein CASSQGRISEAFF.

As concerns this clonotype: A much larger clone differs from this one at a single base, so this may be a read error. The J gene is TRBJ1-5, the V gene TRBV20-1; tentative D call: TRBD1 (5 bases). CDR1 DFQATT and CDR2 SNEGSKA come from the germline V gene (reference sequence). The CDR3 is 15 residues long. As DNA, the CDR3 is TGCAGTGCTAGAGTGGAGGGACGCCTCAATCAGCCCAAGCATTTT. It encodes CSARVEGRLNQPKHF.

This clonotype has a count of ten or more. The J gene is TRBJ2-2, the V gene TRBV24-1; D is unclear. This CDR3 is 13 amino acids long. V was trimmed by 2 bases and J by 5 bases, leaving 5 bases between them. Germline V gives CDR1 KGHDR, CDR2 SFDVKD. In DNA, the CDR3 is TGTGCCACCAGTGATTACTATACCGGGGAGCTGTTTTTT. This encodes CATSDYYTGELFF.

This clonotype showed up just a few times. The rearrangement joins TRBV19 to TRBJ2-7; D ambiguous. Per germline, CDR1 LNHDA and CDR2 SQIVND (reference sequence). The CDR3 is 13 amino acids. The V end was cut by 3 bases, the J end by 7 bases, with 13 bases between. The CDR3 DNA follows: TGTGCCAGTAGTATTGGCGCGTTCGATGAGCAGTACTTC. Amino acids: CASSIGAFDEQYF.

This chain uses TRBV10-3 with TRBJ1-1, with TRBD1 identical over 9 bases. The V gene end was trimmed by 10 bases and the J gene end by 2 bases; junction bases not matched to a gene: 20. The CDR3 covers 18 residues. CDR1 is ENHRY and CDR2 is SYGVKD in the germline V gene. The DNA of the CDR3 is TGTGCCACGCTACCTTTGACCGGGACAGGGATGATTAACACTGAAGCTTTCTTT. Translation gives CATLPLTGTGMINTEAFF.

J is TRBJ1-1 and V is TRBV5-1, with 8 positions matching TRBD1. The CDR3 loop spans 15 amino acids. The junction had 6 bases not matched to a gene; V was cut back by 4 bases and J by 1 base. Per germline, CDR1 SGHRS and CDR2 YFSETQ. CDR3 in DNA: TGCGCCAGCAGCGGATACAGGGGGGCGAACACTGAAGCTTTCTTT. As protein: CASSGYRGANTEAFF. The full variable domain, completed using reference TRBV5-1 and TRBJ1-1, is KAGVTQTPRYLIKTRGQQVTLSCSPISGHRSVSWYQQTPGQGLQFLFEYFSETQRNKGNFPGRFSGRQFSNSRSEMNVSTLELGDSALYLCASSGYRGANTEAFFGQGTRLTVV.

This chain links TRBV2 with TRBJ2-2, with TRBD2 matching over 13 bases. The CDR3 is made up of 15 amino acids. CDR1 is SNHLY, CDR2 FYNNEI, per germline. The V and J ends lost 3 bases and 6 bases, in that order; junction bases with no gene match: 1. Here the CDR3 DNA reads TGTGCCAGCAGTGACGGGACTAGCGGGGCCGGGGAGCTGTTTTTT. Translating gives CASSDGTSGAGELFF.

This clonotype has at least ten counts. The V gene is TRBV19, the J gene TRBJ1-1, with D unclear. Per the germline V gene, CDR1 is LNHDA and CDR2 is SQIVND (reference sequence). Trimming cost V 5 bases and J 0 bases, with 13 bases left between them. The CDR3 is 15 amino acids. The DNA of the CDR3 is TGTGCCAGTAGTCCTAATTTAGGAGTGAACACTGAAGCTTTCTTT. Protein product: CASSPNLGVNTEAFF.

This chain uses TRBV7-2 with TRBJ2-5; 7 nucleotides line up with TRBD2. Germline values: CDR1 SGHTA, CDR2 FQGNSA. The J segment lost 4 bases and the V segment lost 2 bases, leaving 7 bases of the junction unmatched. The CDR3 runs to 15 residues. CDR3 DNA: TGTGCCAGCAGCTTAAGGGTAACGGGGGGAGAGACCCAGTACTTC. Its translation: CASSLRVTGGETQYF.

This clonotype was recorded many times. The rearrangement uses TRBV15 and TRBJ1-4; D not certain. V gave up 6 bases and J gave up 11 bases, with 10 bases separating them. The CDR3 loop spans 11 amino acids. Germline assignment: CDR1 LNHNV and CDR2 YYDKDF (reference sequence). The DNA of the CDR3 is TGTGCCACCAGGGGAAAAGACAAACTGTTTTTT. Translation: CATRGKDKLFF.

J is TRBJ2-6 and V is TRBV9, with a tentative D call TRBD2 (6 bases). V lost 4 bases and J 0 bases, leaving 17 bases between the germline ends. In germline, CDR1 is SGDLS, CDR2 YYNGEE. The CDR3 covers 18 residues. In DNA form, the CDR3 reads TGTGCCAGCAGCCCCTTGGGGGGTCCCAGCTCTGGGGCCAACGTCCTGACTTTC. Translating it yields CASSPLGGPSSGANVLTF. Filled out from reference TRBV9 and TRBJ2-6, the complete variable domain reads DSGVTQTPKHLITATGQRVTLRCSPRSGDLSVYWYQQSLDQGLQFLIQYYNGEERAKGNILERFSAQQFPDLHSELNLSSLELGDSALYFCASSPLGGPSSGANVLTFGAGSRLTVL.

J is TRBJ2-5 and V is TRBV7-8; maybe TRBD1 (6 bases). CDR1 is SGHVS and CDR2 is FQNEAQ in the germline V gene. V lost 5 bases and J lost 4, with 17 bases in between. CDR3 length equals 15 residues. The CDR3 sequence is CASSQDAAGVETQYF. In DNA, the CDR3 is TGTGCCAGCAGCCAAGATGCTGCAGGGGTAGAGACCCAGTACTTC.

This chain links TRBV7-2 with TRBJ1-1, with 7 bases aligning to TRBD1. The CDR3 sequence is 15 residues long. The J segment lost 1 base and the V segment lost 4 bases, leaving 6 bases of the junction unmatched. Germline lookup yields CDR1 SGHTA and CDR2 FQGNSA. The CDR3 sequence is CASSSRGTANTEAFF. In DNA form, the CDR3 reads TGTGCCAGCAGCTCTCGCGGGACAGCGAACACTGAAGCTTTCTTT. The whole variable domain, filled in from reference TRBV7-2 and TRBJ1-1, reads GAGVSQSPSNKVTEKGKDVELRCDPISGHTALYWYRQSLGQGLEFLIYFQGNSAPDKSGLPSDRFSAERTGGSVSTLTIQRTQQEDSAVYLCASSSRGTANTEAFFGQGTRLTVV.

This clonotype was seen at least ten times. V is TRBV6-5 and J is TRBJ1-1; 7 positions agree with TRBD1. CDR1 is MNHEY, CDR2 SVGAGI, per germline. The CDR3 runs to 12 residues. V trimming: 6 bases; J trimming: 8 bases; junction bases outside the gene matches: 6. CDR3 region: CASSSPGQEAFF. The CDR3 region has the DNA TGTGCCAGCAGCTCCCCGGGACAGGAAGCTTTCTTT.

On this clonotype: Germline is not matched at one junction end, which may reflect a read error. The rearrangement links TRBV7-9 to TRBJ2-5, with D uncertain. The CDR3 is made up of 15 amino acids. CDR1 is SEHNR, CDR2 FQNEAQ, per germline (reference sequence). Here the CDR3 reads CASSQILSLQETQYF. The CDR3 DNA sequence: TGCGCCAGCAGCCAAATACTAAGCTTACAAGAGACCCAGTACTTC.

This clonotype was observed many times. The CDR3 sequence: CASEETQYF. The CDR3 DNA is TGTGCCTCGGAAGAGACCCAGTACTTC. The gene calls are TRBV7-2 and TRBJ2-5; D remains unclear. CDR3 size: 9 residues. CDR1 and CDR2 (germline): SGHTA, FQGNSA. V shed 11 bases and J shed 3 bases, with 4 bases lying between them.

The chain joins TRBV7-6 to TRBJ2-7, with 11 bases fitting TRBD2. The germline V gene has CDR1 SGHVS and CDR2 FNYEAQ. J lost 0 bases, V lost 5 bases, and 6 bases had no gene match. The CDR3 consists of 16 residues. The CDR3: CASSNGLAGSSYEQYF. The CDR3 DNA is TGTGCCAGCAGCAATGGACTAGCGGGCAGCTCCTACGAGCAGTACTTC.

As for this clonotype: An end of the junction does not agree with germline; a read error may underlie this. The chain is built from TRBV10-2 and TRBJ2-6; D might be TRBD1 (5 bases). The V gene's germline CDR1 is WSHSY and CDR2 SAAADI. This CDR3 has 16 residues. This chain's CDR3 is CAGRGSPRGGANVLTF. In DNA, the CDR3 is TGCGCCGGCAGAGGCAGTCCAAGGGGTGGGGCCAACGTCCTGACTTTC.

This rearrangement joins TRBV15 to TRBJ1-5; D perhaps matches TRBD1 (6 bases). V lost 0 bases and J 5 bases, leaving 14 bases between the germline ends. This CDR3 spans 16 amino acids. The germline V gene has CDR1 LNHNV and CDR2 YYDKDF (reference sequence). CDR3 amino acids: CATSRDRTGFDQPQHF. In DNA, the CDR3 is TGTGCCACCAGCAGAGATCGAACAGGGTTCGATCAGCCCCAGCATTTT.

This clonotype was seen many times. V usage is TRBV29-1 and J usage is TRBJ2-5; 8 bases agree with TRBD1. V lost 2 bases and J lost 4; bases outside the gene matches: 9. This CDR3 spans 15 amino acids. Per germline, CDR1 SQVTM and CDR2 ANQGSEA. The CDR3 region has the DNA TGCAGCGTTGAACACACCGGACAGGGAGGAGAGACCCAGTACTTC. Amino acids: CSVEHTGQGGETQYF.